The T cell receptor (beta chain) under discussion was sequenced for a study of cytomegalovirus exposure and HLA in healthy donors. Study at large: Earlier results showed approximately 110 million unique TCR beta sequences derived from roughly 180 million T cells. Notes on the study in general: Available immune exposure information was restricted to CMV serostatus only. Analysis was carried out at a later point, and it linked a missense DCLRE1C variant to TCR beta V- and J-gene trimming. Among TCR beta chains, those listed as cytomegalovirus-associated numbered some 170.

PCR used 60 Vbeta primers and 13 Jbeta primers. Produced via immunoSEQ multiplex PCR; TCRdb's table is partial and in-frame only. Of about 140,000 clones in the sample, roughly 10% were seen once. CDR3 size: 13 residues. CDR1 MNHNS and CDR2 SASEGT come from the germline V gene. Unmatched junction bases numbered 9, after V lost 6 bases and J lost 7 bases. Details on this clone: Its antigen remains unidentified.

The gene calls are TRBV6-1 and TRBJ2-7, with 7 bases matching TRBD1. Sequencing used PBMCs. The sequence came from a male donor in good health and CMV-seronegative. The CDR3 DNA sequence: TGTGCCAGCAGGACAGGGCTTACGGTGGAGCAGTACTTC. Protein sequence: CASRTGLTVEQYF.